Here is one T cell receptor (beta chain) with its context. V lost 0 bases, J lost 5 bases, and 20 bases lay in between. The CDR3 is 17 residues long. Germline CDR1 SGDLS, CDR2 YYNGEE. This entry is derived from a study of T cell changes during pregnancy in multiple sclerosis. Only in-frame clones appear in the TCRdb table, and some are missing; sequencing was by immunoSEQ multiplex PCR. The sample carries 37,000 or so clones, 88% recorded once. This receptor was taken from a female donor with multiple sclerosis, enrolled in a pregnancy study. The gene calls are TRBV9 and TRBJ2-5, with TRBD1 as a possible D gene (5 bases). Sample: CD4+ T cells from peripheral blood mononuclear cells, taken before pregnancy. CDR3 sequence: CASSVDHNTQGVETQYF. The CDR3, as DNA: TGTGCCAGCAGCGTAGATCACAACACCCAAGGGGTCGAGACCCAGTACTTC.